This T cell receptor beta chain was retrieved from a study of shared clonotypes between healthy human individuals. Across the study: Serving as donors were two women and three men, whose ages spanned 18 to 49.

PCR replicates performed on unsorted PBMC used roughly 300 ng DNA, 25,000 to 35,000 T cell genomes. The sequenced material, unsorted PBMC DNA, was run on ten immunoSEQ deep assay plates. Data came from immunoSEQ multiplex PCR; TCRdb stores just in-frame clones and leaves some out. This sample has some 450,000 clones; roughly four fifths occur once, and the top ten carry more than 10%. The CDR3 contains 14 residues. Looked up from germline, CDR1 is SQVTM and CDR2 is ANQGSEA. V was trimmed by 8 bases and J by 0 bases, leaving 14 bases between them. The sequenced sample was PBMCs. This clonotype was sampled from a woman in her thirties or forties in good health. Some clones in this sample may be carry-over from other donors' samples. The chain links TRBV29-1 to TRBJ2-1; tentative D call: TRBD1 (5 bases). The CDR3 protein is CSHGRTSSYNEQFF. The CDR3, as DNA: TGCAGCCATGGTCGGACAAGCTCCTACAATGAGCAGTTCTTC.